The T cell receptor beta chain described here comes from a study of early stage breast cancer tumors. V was cut by 6 bases and J by 6 bases, with 18 bases left in between. CDR1 and CDR2 (germline): MDHEN, SYDVKM. The CDR3 contains 15 residues. This clone was detected only a few times. Each sample had two DNA replicates, roughly 0.5 ug blood or 1.5 ug tissue. The protocol was immunoSEQ multiplex PCR, while the TCRdb copy is restricted to in-frame clones and leaves out a portion. The repertoire holds tens of thousands of clones, roughly three quarters seen once, with approximately 3.7% in the top ten. Input material: blood. This sequence was found in a person aged 60 to 70 with breast cancer. This chain joins TRBV28 and TRBJ1-5; D is uncertain. The CDR3 DNA is TGTGCCAGCAGGCCAAGCATCGGGGAAGGTCAGCCCCAGCATTTT. Residues: CASRPSIGEGQPQHF.